These T cell receptor beta chains were read from a single sample in a study of PD-1 blockade in classical Hodgkin lymphoma. Sequencing was performed with immunoSEQ multiplex PCR; in TCRdb, only in-frame clones are kept and a portion is missing. The sample records some 41,000 clones, around three quarters being singletons. The source material was peripheral blood mononuclear cells (PBMCs), sampled before the second cycle of nivolumab. All receptors come from a human donor with classical Hodgkin lymphoma. CDR3s include the opening cysteine and the closing phenylalanine or tryptophan. The D gene is left open where the match is weak. Rows give clone size only sometimes, using once, few, many, or a class for an expanded clone.

TRBV7-6	TRBD1	TRBJ2-1	.	CASSYKQGFYNEQFF	TGTGCCAGCAGCTACAAACAGGGGTTCTACAATGAGCAGTTCTTC
TRBV7-8	.	TRBJ1-4	.	CASSLSVGVHEKLFF	TGTGCCAGCAGCCTATCTGTGGGCGTACATGAAAAACTGTTTTTT
TRBV9	.	TRBJ1-1	.	CASSSSTEAFF	TGTGCCAGCAGCTCCTCCACTGAAGCTTTCTTT
TRBV5-4	TRBD1	TRBJ2-1	.	CASSEPGQGDNEQFF	TGTGCCAGCAGCGAACCGGGACAGGGGGACAATGAGCAGTTCTTC
TRBV5-4	TRBD1	TRBJ1-1	.	CASGTRGRDTEAFF	TGTGCCAGTGGAACCAGGGGGCGGGACACTGAAGCTTTCTTT
TRBV7-2	.	TRBJ1-2	.	CASSANPTDSYGYTF	TGTGCCAGCAGCGCGAACCCGACAGATTCCTATGGCTACACCTTC
TRBV5-5	TRBD1	TRBJ2-7	few	CASSPGTVEQYF	TGTGCCAGCAGCCCGGGGACAGTCGAGCAGTACTTC
TRBV18	.	TRBJ1-3	.	CASSPSPITGLSGNTIYF	TGTGCCAGCTCACCATCCCCAATCACAGGGCTGTCCGGAAACACCATATATTTT
TRBV6-5	.	TRBJ2-7	.	CASSYRVAYEQYF	TGTGCCAGCAGTTACAGGGTAGCCTACGAGCAGTACTTC
TRBV9	TRBD1	TRBJ2-5	.	CAGSAPRDRGNQETQYF	TGTGCCGGCAGCGCCCCCCGGGACAGAGGCAACCAAGAGACCCAGTACTTC
TRBV5-4	.	TRBJ1-6	.	CASSSQGYNSPLHF	TGTGCCAGCAGCTCTCAGGGGTATAATTCACCCCTCCACTTT
TRBV4-3	.	TRBJ1-1	medium-sized	CASSPKRGSWAFF	TGCGCCAGCAGCCCAAAACGGGGCTCTTGGGCTTTCTTT
TRBV28	.	TRBJ2-7	.	CASSTPRESYEQYF	TGTGCCAGCAGTACCCCCAGAGAGTCCTACGAGCAGTACTTC
TRBV27	.	TRBJ2-2	.	CASSHSGYTGELFF	TGTGCCAGCAGCCATAGCGGTTACACCGGGGAGCTGTTTTTT
TRBV7-9	.	TRBJ2-7	.	CASSLGAEVRSEQYF	TGTGCCAGCAGCTTAGGGGCGGAAGTCCGCAGCGAGCAGTACTTC
TRBV11-2	.	TRBJ2-7	.	CASALGGEQYF	TGTGCCAGCGCCTTGGGCGGCGAGCAGTACTTC
TRBV9	TRBD2	TRBJ2-1	.	CASSVGIGGSKGYEQFF	TGTGCCAGCAGCGTAGGAATAGGCGGGAGTAAGGGGTATGAGCAGTTCTTC
TRBV2	.	TRBJ1-1	.	CASSVQGSANTEAFF	TGTGCCAGCAGTGTCCAGGGGTCGGCGAACACTGAAGCTTTCTTT
TRBV30	TRBD1	TRBJ1-1	many	CAWSEGGGTEAFF	TGTGCCTGGAGTGAAGGGGGCGGGACTGAAGCTTTCTTT
TRBV7-9	.	TRBJ1-2	.	CASSLRGDGYTF	TGTGCCAGCAGCTTGCGGGGGGATGGCTACACCTTC
TRBV5-1	TRBD1	TRBJ2-2	.	CASSDRAEAGELFF	TGCGCCAGCAGCGACAGGGCGGAGGCCGGGGAGCTGTTTTTT
TRBV4-1	.	TRBJ1-1	.	CASVGRTQNTEAFF	TGCGCCAGCGTGGGTAGGACGCAGAACACTGAAGCTTTCTTT
TRBV6-5	.	TRBJ1-5	.	CASSSRTLSNQPQHF	TGTGCCAGCAGTTCCCGGACCCTTAGCAATCAGCCCCAGCATTTT
TRBV10-2	.	TRBJ1-1	.	CASSDTEAFF	TGCGCCAGCAGTGACACTGAAGCTTTCTTT
TRBV7-6	.	TRBJ2-7	.	CASSLALGGYEQYF	TGTGCCAGCAGCTTAGCGCTAGGCGGCTACGAGCAGTACTTC
TRBV19	TRBD2	TRBJ2-3	few	CASSLAGGPDTQYF	TGTGCCAGTTCGCTAGCGGGGGGCCCTGATACGCAGTATTTT
TRBV6-5	.	TRBJ1-2	.	CASSEDTMGYTF	TGTGCCAGCAGCGAGGACACGATGGGCTACACCTTC
TRBV21-1	.	TRBJ1-2	.	CASSKARQGGKDYGYTF	TGTGCCAGCAGCAAAGCGAGACAGGGGGGAAAAGACTATGGCTACACCTTC
TRBV9	TRBD2	TRBJ2-1	.	CASSASGSVKEQFF	TGTGCCAGCAGCGCTAGCGGGAGCGTCAAGGAGCAGTTCTTC
TRBV23-1	.	TRBJ2-1	.	CASSQILYNEQFF	TGCGCCAGCAGTCAGATCCTTTACAATGAGCAGTTCTTC
TRBV2	TRBD1	TRBJ2-7	.	CASKTGTVYEQYF	TGTGCCAGCAAAACTGGGACAGTCTACGAGCAGTACTTC
TRBV19	.	TRBJ2-3	.	CASSTAAAASTDTQYF	TGTGCCAGTAGTACTGCCGCAGCTGCGAGCACAGATACGCAGTATTTT
TRBV9	.	TRBJ1-1	.	CASSGLRENTEAFF	TGTGCCAGCAGCGGATTGAGGGAGAACACTGAAGCTTTCTTT
TRBV30	.	TRBJ2-5	.	CAWETPRGWGETQYF	TGTGCCTGGGAGACGCCAAGGGGGTGGGGAGAGACCCAGTACTTC
TRBV7-9	.	TRBJ2-1	.	CASSLANEQFF	TGTGCCAGCAGCTTAGCCAATGAGCAGTTCTTC
TRBV7-9	TRBD1	TRBJ2-7	.	CASSRGQFGYESEQYF	TGTGCCAGCAGCCGGGGACAGTTCGGATATGAGAGTGAGCAGTACTTC